This TCR beta chain was profiled in a study of T cells in Graves' hyperthyroidism and ophthalmopathy. Germline-derived CDR1 and CDR2 are SGHRS and YFSETQ. The J segment lost 2 bases and the V segment lost 4 bases, leaving 9 bases of the junction unmatched. CDR3 length equals 16 residues. TCR beta CDR3 regions were amplified from RNA. An initial round of RT-PCR targeting the TCR CDR3 relied on the HTBI primer set. Using its own MiXCR run on the multiplex PCR reads, TCRdb lists one record per CDR3 protein. The sample lists more than 550,000 distinct CDR3 sequences; 45% were seen once. Uncontrolled infection, other autoimmune disease, pregnancy or lactation disqualified patients from enrolment.

The chain couples TRBV5-1 to TRBJ1-1; 9 bases are a match to TRBD1. This clonotype was obtained from an adult man with Graves' disease, either hyperthyroidism or ophthalmopathy (not recorded which). The specimen sequenced was peripheral blood or thyroid tissue (not recorded which). The CDR3 DNA is TGCGCCAGCAGCACCTCTTGGACAGGGGCAAACACTGAAGCTTTCTTT. Encoded protein: CASSTSWTGANTEAFF.